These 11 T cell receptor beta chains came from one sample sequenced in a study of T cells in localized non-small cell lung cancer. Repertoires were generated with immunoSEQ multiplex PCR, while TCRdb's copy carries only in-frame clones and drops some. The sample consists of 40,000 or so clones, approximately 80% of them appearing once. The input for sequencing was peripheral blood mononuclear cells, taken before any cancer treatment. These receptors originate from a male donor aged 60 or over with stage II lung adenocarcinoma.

CDR3 amino acids: CASSYGQGSSYEQYF. In DNA form, the CDR3 reads TGTGCCAGCAGTTACGGGCAGGGATCATCCTACGAGCAGTACTTC. The V and J genes are TRBV6-5 and TRBJ2-7, with TRBD1 as a possible D gene (5 bases). This CDR3 contains 15 residues. V was pared by 2 bases and J by 1 base, with 12 bases between. The germline gives CDR1 MNHEY, CDR2 SVGAGI.

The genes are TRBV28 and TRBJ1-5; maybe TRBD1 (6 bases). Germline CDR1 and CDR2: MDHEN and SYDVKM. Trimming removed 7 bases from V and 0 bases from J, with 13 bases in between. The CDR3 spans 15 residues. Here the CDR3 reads CASKWGAFSNQPQHF. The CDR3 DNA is TGTGCCAGCAAGTGGGGGGCCTTTAGCAATCAGCCCCAGCATTTT.

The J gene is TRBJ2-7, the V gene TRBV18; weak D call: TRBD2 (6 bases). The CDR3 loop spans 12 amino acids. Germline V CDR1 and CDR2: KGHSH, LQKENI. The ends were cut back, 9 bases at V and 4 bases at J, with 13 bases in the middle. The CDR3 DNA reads TGTGCCAGTCGCGGGGTCGATTACGAGCAGTACTTC. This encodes CASRGVDYEQYF.

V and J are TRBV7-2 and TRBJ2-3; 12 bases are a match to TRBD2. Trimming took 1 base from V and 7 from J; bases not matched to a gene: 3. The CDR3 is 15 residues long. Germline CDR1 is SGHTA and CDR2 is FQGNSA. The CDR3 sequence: CASSLGLAGGYTQYF. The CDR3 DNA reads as TGTGCCAGCAGCTTAGGGCTAGCGGGGGGGTATACGCAGTATTTT.

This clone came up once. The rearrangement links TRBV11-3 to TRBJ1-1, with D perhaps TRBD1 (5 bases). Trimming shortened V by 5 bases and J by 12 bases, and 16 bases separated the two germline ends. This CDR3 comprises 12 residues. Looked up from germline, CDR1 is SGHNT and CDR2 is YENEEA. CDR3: CASSNSQGAPFF. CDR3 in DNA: TGTGCCAGCAGCAATTCTCAGGGTGCGCCTTTCTTT.

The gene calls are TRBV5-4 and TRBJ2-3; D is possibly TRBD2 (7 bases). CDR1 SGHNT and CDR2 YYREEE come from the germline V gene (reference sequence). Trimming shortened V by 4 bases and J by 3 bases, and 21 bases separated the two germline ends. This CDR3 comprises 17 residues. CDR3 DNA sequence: TGTGCCAGCAGCGAAGGGGGGGGCGTGGGTTTTACAGATACGCAGTATTTT. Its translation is CASSEGGGVGFTDTQYF.

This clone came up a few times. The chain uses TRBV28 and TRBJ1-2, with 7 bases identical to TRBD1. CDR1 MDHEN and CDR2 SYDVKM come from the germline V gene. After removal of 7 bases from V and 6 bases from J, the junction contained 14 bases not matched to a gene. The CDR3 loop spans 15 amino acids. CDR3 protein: CASIKSTTGTHGYTF. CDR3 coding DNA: TGTGCCAGCATCAAATCTACGACAGGGACCCATGGCTACACCTTC.

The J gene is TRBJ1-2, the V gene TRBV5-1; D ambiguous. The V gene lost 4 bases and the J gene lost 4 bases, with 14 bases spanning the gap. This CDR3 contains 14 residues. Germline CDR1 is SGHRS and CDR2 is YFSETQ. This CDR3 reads CASSQSRVIYGYTF. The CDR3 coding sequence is TGCGCCAGCAGCCAATCCCGGGTAATCTATGGCTACACCTTC.

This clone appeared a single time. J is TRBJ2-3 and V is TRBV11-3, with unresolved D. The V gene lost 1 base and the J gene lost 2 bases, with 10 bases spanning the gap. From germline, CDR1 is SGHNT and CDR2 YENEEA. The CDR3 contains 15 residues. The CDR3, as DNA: TGTGCCAGCAGCTTAGGGACCTCCTTCACAGATACGCAGTATTTT. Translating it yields CASSLGTSFTDTQYF.

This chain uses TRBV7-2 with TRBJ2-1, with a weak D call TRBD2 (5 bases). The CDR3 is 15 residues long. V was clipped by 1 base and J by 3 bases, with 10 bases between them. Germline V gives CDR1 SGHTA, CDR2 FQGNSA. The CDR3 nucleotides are TGTGCCAGCAGCTTAGGGGGAGTGAACTACAATGAGCAGTTCTTC. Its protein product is CASSLGGVNYNEQFF.

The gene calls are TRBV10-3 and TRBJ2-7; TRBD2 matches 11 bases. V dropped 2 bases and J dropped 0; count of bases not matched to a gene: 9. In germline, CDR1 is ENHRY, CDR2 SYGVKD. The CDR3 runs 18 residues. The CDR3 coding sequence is TGTGCCATCAGTGAGGTCGGTAGCGGGAGGGCCGGCTCCTACGAGCAGTACTTC. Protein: CAISEVGSGRAGSYEQYF.